This T cell receptor (beta chain) was recovered during a study of blood T cell repertoires in COVID-19. Overall study context: Donors in the United States, Italy and Spain gave samples during acute or convalescent COVID-19. Sources were T cells, B-cell-depleted T cells, or PBMCs; the material itself was cDNA or gDNA.

Participants, 18 to 89 years old, spanned 24 US areas. Participants were placed into cohorts based on the clinical history they reported. Assay used: immunoSEQ multiplex PCR; TCRdb lists only in-frame clones, some missing. Seen here are 150,000 to 200,000 clones, about nine tenths observed once, and the top ten hold roughly 10%. The CDR3 has 13 amino acids. The V gene lost 6 bases and the J gene lost 0 bases, with 8 bases spanning the gap. Germline V gene data show CDR1 as KGHSH and CDR2 as LQKENI. This chain connects TRBV18 to TRBJ2-5; TRBD1 might be the D (5 bases). This clonotype was obtained from a woman in her late teens or twenties who had recovered from COVID-19. The sample consisted of PBMCs or T cells enriched from blood (not recorded which). This chain's CDR3 is CASSRQHQETQYF. For the CDR3, the DNA is TGTGCCAGCTCCCGACAGCACCAAGAGACCCAGTACTTC.